One and the same sample provided the 13 T cell receptor beta chains below, sequenced in a study of CD8+CD57+ T cells in acquired aplastic anemia. CDR3 and TCR beta VDJ profiling relied on genomic DNA as the template. TCRdb re-called the reads through MiXCR, storing one row per CDR3 protein. The sample consists of about 190,000 distinct CDR3 sequences, around 59% of them appearing once. The sample comprised sorted CD4+, CD8+, or CD8+CD57+ T cells (not recorded which) from PBMCs. The receptor set was obtained from a human donor in good health, serving as a control.

This clonotype was counted ten times or more. V gene TRBV6-1 combines with J gene TRBJ1-2; D gene uncertain. The CDR3 covers 14 residues. The ends were cut back, 1 base at V and 4 bases at J, with 10 bases in the middle. Germline assignment: CDR1 MNHNS and CDR2 SASEGT. In DNA form, the CDR3 reads TGTGCCAGCAGTGAAGGCTGGATGTTCTATGGCTACACCTTC. This encodes CASSEGWMFYGYTF.

In regard to this clonotype: One end of the junction varies from germline; a read error may be responsible. The chain recombines TRBV7-8 with TRBJ2-7, with 9 bases matching TRBD2. CDR1 and CDR2 (germline): SGHVS, FQNEAQ. The CDR3 is 14 amino acids. The CDR3 nucleotides are TGTGCCAGCAGCCTAGCGGGGCCGGGGGGGGAGCAGTACTTC. Translation gives CASSLAGPGGEQYF.

In the case of this clonotype: A read error may account for a junction end that differs from germline. The chain carries TRBV10-1 and TRBJ2-5, with D perhaps TRBD1 or TRBD2 (5 bases each). There are 14 residues in the CDR3. Looked up from germline, CDR1 is WNHNN and CDR2 is SYGVQD (reference sequence). The CDR3 loop reads CAISESGGQETQYF. The CDR3 nucleotides are TGTGCCATCAGTGAGTCTGGGGGACAAGAGACCCAGTACTTC.

The V and J genes are TRBV10-3 and TRBJ2-7; possibly TRBD2 for D (5 bases). This CDR3 is built from 12 residues. CDR1 and CDR2 (germline): ENHRY, SYGVKD. V gave up 6 bases and J gave up 2 bases, with 8 bases separating them. CDR3 sequence reads: CAIRDGAYEQYF. CDR3 DNA sequence: TGTGCCATCAGGGACGGGGCCTACGAGCAGTACTTC.

This clonotype appeared a few times. The chain links TRBV7-6 to TRBJ2-5; no reliable D call. Germline V gene data show CDR1 as SGHVS and CDR2 as FNYEAQ. This CDR3 contains 10 residues. V was pared by 0 bases and J by 10 bases, with 3 bases between. This CDR3 reads CASSLANQYF. CDR3 in DNA: TGTGCCAGCAGCTTAGCGAACCAGTACTTC.

Many counts were recorded for this clonotype. The chain has TRBV20-1 and TRBJ1-1; tentatively, D is TRBD1 (6 bases). V lost 6 bases and J lost 1, with 12 bases in between. Germline CDR1 is DFQATT and CDR2 is SNEGSKA (reference sequence). CDR3 length equals 13 residues. CDR3 region: CSANKGGNTEAFF. The CDR3 DNA follows: TGCAGTGCCAACAAAGGGGGGAACACTGAAGCTTTCTTT.

The CDR3 DNA reads TGCAGTGCTAGAGGATTGGGGACAGGGACCTACGAGCAGTACTTC. Its protein is CSARGLGTGTYEQYF. The V gene is TRBV20-1, the J gene TRBJ2-5, with 9 nucleotides matching TRBD1. The DNA end is more similar to TRBJ2-7, so the J call may be wrong. Germline-derived CDR1 and CDR2 are DFQATT and SNEGSKA (reference sequence). This CDR3 is built from 15 residues.

The chain carries TRBV10-3 and TRBJ2-7; 7 positions agree with TRBD1. Per germline, CDR1 ENHRY and CDR2 SYGVKD. The CDR3 contains 13 residues. The junction had 10 bases not matched to a gene; V was cut back by 10 bases and J by 4 bases. CDR3 sequence: CATSTDRAYEQYF. CDR3 nucleotides: TGTGCCACCTCGACCGACAGGGCTTACGAGCAGTACTTC.

In this sample, this clonotype turned up many times. This sequence joins TRBV20-1 and TRBJ1-1; 8 nucleotides agree with TRBD1. Looked up from germline, CDR1 is DFQATT and CDR2 is SNEGSKA (reference sequence). Losses at the gene ends were 5 bases for V and 2 bases for J; bases not matched to a gene: 7. The CDR3 runs to 14 residues. CDR3 nucleotides: TGCAGTGCTCACAGAGGACAGGGAAACACTGAAGCTTTCTTT. Amino acid sequence: CSAHRGQGNTEAFF.

The chain joins TRBV12-3 or TRBV12-4 to TRBJ1-2; D perhaps matches TRBD1 (5 bases). Trimming stripped 2 bases from V and 4 bases from J, with 14 bases between. The CDR3 runs 15 residues. The chain's CDR3 is CASSLLMGGPYGYTF. The CDR3 DNA reads as TGTGCCAGCAGTTTACTGATGGGGGGACCCTATGGCTACACCTTC.

Many counts were recorded for this clonotype. The chain carries TRBV7-2 and TRBJ2-5; 13 bases agree with TRBD2. Germline V gene sequence: CDR1 SGHTA, CDR2 FQGNSA. This CDR3 region has 15 residues. Losses at the gene ends were 5 bases for V and 5 bases for J; bases not matched to a gene: 5. CDR3 DNA sequence: TGTGCCAGCAGCCTACTAGCGGGGGGGCCGGAGACCCAGTACTTC. It translates to CASSLLAGGPETQYF.

As for this clonotype: The CDR3 does not close with the conserved phenylalanine or tryptophan, likely indicating a read error. It is unclear where the CDR3 begins or ends on the DNA, so no DNA is shown, and the CDR3 is as TCRdb lists it. The chain combines TRBV7-2 with TRBJ1-6. Germline V gives CDR1 SGHTA, CDR2 FQGNSA. 8 amino acids form the CDR3, both terminal residues included. The CDR3 is CASSLNGA.

The chain has TRBV15 and TRBJ2-1; D is unresolved. V gave up 0 bases and J gave up 2 bases, with 5 bases separating them. CDR3 length equals 14 residues. CDR1 and CDR2 from the germline V gene are LNHNV and YYDKDF (reference sequence). The CDR3 DNA reads as TGTGCCACCAGCAGAGATGGGACCTACAATGAGCAGTTCTTC. As protein: CATSRDGTYNEQFF.